This TCR beta chain was found in a study of cytomegalovirus exposure and HLA in healthy donors (dated by TCRdb to between 2016 and 2019). Study-wide context: A later analysis indicated that the 100 to 150 validation repertoires were generated on the platform also employed for the approximately 700 repertoires of the first cohort. To predict cytomegalovirus infection status, the study brought together high-throughput TCR immunosequencing, statistical association of individual TCRs with disease status, and machine learning. Besides the first cohort of around 700 subjects, a separate validation cohort made up of around 120 different subjects was used. The study aimed to test whether cataloging public T cell receptors could reveal signatures of past pathogen exposure. Broad study findings and their caveats: In both the original and validation cohorts, the classifier was reported to diagnose cytomegalovirus status with high specificity and sensitivity. According to the authors, the approach could potentially be generalized to other disease states and immunological phenotypes. Of the cluster scores, 85% to 95% were above 0 in a later analysis, which found that TCRs clustered in the first cohort also tended to co-occur in the 120 validation repertoires. In vitro tests confirmed that a few of the cytomegalovirus-associated TCR beta chains recognize cytomegalovirus antigens. A total of 164 TCR beta chains were listed by the study as associated with cytomegalovirus. The validation cohort had no HLA typing available for a later analysis, so co-occurrence within that cohort was assessed over all 120 or so repertoires. While some public TCRs were present in many individuals, most TCR sequences turned up only very rarely across donors.

Donors formed part of the validation cohort, which comprised over a hundred subjects and was distinct from the first cohort of 550 to 850 subjects. Library construction relied on the immunoSEQ multiplex PCR assay. Per the original workflow: To diagnose cytomegalovirus status from the catalog of TCR beta chain sequences, a statistical classification framework was built. TCRdb carries this immuneACCESS record with in-frame sequences only. Its versions omit some clonotypes, under half of them owing to an unresolved V gene in the studies checked, with the rest unexplained. V, J and clone size reflect that table, while D and trimming were determined from the DNA. The sample contains about 160,000 clones, 70% to 90% of them found a single time. Roughly 5.8% of the sample lies in the top ten. About this clone itself: The antigen it binds to is not known. Base qualities are missing; no much larger clone stands one base away.

The source of this sequence is a woman aged 30 to 39 in good health and CMV-seronegative. Sequencing was performed on PBMCs.

In nucleotides, the sequence is TGTGCCAGCAGTCCCCCCCGGACAGATTACTACGAGCAGTACTTC. Its translation reads: CASSPPRTDYYEQYF. The chain joins TRBV28 to TRBJ2-7, and the D gene may be TRBD1, 6 bases matching. The germline V gene specifies MDHEN as CDR1 and SYDVKM as CDR2. The CDR3 covers 15 residues, taking in both the cysteine and the phenylalanine. This entry keeps only the CDR3 DNA: 45 bases, framed from base 1. Trimming at the junction amounts to 5 bases on V and 3 bases on J, and the germline ends lie 17 bases apart. Reference TRBV28 and TRBJ2-7 genes cover what lies past the CDR3, so the full variable domain is DVKVTQSSRYLVKRTGEKVFLECVQDMDHENMFWYRQDPGLGLRLIYFSYDVKMKEKGDIPEGYSVSREKKERFSLILESASTNQTSMYLCASSPPRTDYYEQYFGPGTRLTVT.